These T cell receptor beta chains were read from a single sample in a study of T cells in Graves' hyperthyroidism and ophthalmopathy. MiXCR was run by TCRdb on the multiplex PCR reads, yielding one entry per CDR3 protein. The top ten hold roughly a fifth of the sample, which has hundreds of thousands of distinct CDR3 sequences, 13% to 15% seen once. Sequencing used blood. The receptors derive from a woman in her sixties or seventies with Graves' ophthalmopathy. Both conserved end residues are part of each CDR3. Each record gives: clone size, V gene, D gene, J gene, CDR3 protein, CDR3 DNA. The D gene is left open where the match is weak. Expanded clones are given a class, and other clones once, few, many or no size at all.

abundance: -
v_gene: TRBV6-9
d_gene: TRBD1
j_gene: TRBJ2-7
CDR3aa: CASSYPGGGYEQYF
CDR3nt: TGTGCCAGCAGTTACCCAGGGGGCGGCTACGAGCAGTACTTC

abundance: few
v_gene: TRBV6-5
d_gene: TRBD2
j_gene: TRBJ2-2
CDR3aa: CASSYSSGRANTGELFF
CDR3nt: TGTGCCAGCAGTTACTCGAGCGGGAGGGCGAACACCGGGGAGCTGTTTTTT

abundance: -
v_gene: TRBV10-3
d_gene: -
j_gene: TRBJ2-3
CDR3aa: CAIRPSVLADTQYF
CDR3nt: TGTGCCATCAGGCCATCCGTCCTGGCAGATACGCAGTATTTT

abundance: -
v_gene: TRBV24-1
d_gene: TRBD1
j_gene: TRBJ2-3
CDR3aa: CATSDRQGVVTDTQYF
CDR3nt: TGTGCCACCAGTGATCGCCAGGGGGTTGTTACAGATACGCAGTATTTT

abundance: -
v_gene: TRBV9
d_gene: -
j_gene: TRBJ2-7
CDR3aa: CASSVEWADSEQYF
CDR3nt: TGTGCCAGCAGCGTAGAGTGGGCCGACTCCGAGCAGTACTTC

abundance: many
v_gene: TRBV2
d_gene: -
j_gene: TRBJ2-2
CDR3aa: CASTLSSAGTLNTGELFF
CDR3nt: TGTGCCAGCACGCTCTCGTCGGCGGGGACCCTGAACACCGGGGAGCTGTTTTTT

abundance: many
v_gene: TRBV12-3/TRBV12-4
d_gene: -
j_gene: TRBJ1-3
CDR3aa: CASSVRGSGNTIYF
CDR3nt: TGTGCCAGCAGCGTGCGGGGATCTGGAAACACCATATATTTT

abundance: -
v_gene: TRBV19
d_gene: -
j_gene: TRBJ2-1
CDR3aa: CASSSRVGASYNEQFF
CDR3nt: TGTGCCAGTAGTAGTCGTGTTGGGGCCTCCTACAATGAGCAGTTCTTC

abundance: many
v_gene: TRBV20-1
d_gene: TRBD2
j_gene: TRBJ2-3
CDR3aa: CSAKERKLAGTDTQYF
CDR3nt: TGCAGTGCCAAAGAGAGAAAACTAGCGGGCACAGATACGCAGTATTTT

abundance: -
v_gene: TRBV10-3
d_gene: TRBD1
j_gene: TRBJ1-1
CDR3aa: CAISGQGANTEAFF
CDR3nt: TGTGCCATCAGCGGACAGGGAGCTAACACTGAAGCTTTCTTT

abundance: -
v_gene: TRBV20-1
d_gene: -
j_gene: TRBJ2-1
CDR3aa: CSANLDSDEQFF
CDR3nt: TGCAGTGCTAATCTAGACTCCGATGAGCAGTTCTTC

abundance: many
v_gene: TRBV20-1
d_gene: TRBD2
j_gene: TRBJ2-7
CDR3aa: CSARGTSGRPHEQYF
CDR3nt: TGCAGTGCTAGAGGGACTAGCGGGAGGCCCCACGAGCAGTACTTC

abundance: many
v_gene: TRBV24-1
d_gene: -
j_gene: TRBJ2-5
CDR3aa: CATSFLETQYF
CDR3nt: TGTGCCACCAGTTTTTTAGAGACCCAGTACTTC

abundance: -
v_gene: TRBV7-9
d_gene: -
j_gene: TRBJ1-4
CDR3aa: CASSLAMGPNEKLFF
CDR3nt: TGTGCCAGCAGCTTAGCGATGGGGCCTAATGAAAAACTGTTTTTT

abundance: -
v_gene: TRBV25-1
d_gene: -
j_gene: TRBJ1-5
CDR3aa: CASSETGIGQPQHF
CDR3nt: TGTGCCAGCAGTGAAACAGGGATAGGTCAGCCCCAGCATTTT

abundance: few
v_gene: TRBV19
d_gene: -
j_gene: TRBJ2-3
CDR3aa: CASSTQTLGTQYF
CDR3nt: TGTGCCAGTAGTACACAGACCTTGGGTACGCAGTATTTT

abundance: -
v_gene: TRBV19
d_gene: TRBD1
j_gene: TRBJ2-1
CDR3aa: CASSPGGASYEQFF
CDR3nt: TGTGCCAGTAGTCCAGGGGGCGCCTCCTACGAGCAGTTCTTC

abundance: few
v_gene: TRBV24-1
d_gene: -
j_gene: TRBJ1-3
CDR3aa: CATSDPTGDSGNTIYF
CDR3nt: TGTGCCACCAGTGACCCTACAGGAGACTCTGGAAACACCATATATTTT

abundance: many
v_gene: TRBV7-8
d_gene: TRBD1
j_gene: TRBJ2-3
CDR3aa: CASRRTGEFTDTQYF
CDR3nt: TGTGCCAGCAGACGTACAGGGGAATTCACAGATACGCAGTATTTT

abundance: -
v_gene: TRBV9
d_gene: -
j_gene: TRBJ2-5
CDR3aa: CASSADGLESNQETQYF
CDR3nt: TGTGCCAGCAGCGCCGACGGTTTGGAGTCAAACCAAGAGACCCAGTACTTC

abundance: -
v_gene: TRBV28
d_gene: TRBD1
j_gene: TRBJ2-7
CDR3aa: CVSRGQGVYEQYF
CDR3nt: TGTGTCAGCAGGGGACAGGGGGTCTACGAGCAGTACTTC

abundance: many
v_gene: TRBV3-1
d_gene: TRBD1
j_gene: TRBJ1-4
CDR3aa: CASSHLSLQGFGEEKLFF
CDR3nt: TGTGCCAGCAGCCACTTAAGCCTACAGGGGTTTGGGGAGGAAAAACTGTTTTTT

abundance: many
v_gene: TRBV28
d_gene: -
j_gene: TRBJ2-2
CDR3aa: CASSFSSGTQEGLFF
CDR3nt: TGTGCCAGCAGTTTCTCTTCCGGGACTCAAGAAGGGCTGTTTTTT

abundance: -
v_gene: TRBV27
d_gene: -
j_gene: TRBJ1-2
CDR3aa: CASSLRQGHGYTF
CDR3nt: TGTGCCAGCAGTTTACGGCAGGGGCATGGCTACACCTTC

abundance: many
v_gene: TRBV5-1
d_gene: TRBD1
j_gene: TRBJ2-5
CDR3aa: CASSPDRVETQYF
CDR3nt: TGCGCCAGCAGCCCCGACAGGGTGGAGACCCAGTACTTC

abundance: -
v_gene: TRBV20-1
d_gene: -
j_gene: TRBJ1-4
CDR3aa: CSARIQGGEKLFF
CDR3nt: TGCAGTGCTAGAATACAGGGCGGTGAAAAACTGTTTTTT

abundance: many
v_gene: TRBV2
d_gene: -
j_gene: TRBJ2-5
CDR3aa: CASRGQTETQYF
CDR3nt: TGTGCCAGCAGGGGTCAGACGGAGACCCAGTACTTC

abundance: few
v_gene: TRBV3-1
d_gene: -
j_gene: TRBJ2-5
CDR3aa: CASSQSGAKTQYF
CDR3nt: TGTGCCAGCAGCCAATCAGGGGCCAAGACCCAGTACTTC

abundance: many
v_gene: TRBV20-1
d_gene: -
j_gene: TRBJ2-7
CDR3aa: CSARLRHEQYF
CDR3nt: TGCAGTGCTAGACTCAGGCACGAGCAGTACTTC

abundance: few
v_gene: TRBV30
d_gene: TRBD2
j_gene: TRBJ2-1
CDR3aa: CAWSPGLAPNNEQFF
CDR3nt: TGTGCCTGGAGCCCCGGACTAGCGCCCAACAATGAGCAGTTCTTC

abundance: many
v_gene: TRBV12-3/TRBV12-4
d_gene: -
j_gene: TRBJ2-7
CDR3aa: CASSLWLYKTASSYEQYF
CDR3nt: TGTGCCAGCAGTTTATGGTTGTATAAGACAGCGAGCTCCTACGAGCAGTACTTC

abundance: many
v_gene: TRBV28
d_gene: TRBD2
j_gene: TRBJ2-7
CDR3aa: CASSLPVSGRGEQYF
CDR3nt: TGTGCCAGCAGTCTGCCGGTTAGCGGGAGGGGGGAGCAGTACTTC

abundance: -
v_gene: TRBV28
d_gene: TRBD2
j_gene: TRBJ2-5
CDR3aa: CASSNLAGGGQETQYF
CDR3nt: TGTGCCAGCAGCAATCTAGCGGGAGGAGGACAAGAGACCCAGTACTTC

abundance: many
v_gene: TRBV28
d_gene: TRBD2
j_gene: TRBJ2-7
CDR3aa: CASMRPGLASYEQYF
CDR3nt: TGTGCCAGCATGCGTCCGGGACTAGCATCCTACGAGCAGTACTTC